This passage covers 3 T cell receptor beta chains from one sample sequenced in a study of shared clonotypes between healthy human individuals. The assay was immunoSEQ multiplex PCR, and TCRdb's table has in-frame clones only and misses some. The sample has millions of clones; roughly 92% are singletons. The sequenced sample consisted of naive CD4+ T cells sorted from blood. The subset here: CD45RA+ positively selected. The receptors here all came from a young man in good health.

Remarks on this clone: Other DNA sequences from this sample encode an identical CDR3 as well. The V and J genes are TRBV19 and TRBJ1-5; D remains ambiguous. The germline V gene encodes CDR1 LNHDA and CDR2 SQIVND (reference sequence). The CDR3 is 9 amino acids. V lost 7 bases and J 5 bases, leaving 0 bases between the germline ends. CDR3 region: CASNQPQHF. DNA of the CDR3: TGTGCCAGTAATCAGCCCCAGCATTTT.

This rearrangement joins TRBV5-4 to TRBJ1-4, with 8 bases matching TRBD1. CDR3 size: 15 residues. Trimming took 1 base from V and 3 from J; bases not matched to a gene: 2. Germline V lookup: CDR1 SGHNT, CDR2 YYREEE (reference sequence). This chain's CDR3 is CASSLMTGANEKLFF. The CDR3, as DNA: TGTGCCAGCAGCTTGATGACAGGGGCTAATGAAAAACTGTTTTTT.

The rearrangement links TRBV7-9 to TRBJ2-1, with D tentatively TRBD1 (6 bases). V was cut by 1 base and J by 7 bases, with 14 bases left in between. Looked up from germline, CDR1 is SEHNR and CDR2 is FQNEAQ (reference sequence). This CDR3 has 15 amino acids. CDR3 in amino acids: CASSLDRVGGNEQFF. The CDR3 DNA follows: TGTGCCAGCAGCTTAGACAGGGTAGGAGGAAATGAGCAGTTCTTC. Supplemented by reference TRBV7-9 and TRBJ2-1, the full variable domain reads DTGVSQNPRHKITKRGQNVTFRCDPISEHNRLYWYRQTLGQGPEFLTYFQNEAQLEKSRLLSDRFSAERPKGSFSTLEIQRTEQGDSAMYLCASSLDRVGGNEQFFGPGTRLTVL.